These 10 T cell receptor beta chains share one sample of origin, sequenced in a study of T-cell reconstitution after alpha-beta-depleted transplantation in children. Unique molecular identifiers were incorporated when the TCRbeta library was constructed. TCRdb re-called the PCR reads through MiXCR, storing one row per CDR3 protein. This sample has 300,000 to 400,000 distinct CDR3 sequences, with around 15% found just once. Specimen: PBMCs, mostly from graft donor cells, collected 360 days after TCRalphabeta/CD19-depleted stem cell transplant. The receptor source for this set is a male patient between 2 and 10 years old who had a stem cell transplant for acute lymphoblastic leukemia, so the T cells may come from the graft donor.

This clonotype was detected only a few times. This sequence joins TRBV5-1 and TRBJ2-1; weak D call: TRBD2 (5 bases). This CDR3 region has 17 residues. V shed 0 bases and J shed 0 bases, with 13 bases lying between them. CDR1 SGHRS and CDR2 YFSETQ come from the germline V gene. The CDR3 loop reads CASSLGVASHSYNEQFF. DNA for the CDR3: TGCGCCAGCAGCTTGGGAGTAGCGTCCCACTCCTACAATGAGCAGTTCTTC.

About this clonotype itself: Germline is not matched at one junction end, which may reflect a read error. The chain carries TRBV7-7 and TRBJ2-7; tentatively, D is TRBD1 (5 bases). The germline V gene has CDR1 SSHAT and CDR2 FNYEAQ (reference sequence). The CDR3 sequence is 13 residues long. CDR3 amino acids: CASSPLTDYEQYF. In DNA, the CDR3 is TGTGCTAGCAGCCCCCTGACAGACTACGAGCAGTACTTC.

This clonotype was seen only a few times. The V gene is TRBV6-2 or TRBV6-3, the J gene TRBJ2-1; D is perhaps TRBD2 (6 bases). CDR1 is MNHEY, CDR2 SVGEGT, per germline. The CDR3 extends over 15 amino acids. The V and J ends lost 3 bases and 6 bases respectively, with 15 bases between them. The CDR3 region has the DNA TGTGCCAGCAGTTATTCCGGGGACTTTCGCAATGAGCAGTTCTTC. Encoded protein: CASSYSGDFRNEQFF.

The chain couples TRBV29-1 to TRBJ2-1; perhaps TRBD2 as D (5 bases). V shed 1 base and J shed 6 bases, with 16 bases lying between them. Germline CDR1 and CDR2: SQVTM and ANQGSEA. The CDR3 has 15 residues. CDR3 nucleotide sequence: TGCAGCGTTGAAGTTAGCGCTAACCTCTTCAATGAGCAGTTCTTC. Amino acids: CSVEVSANLFNEQFF.

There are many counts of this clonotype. In nucleotides, the CDR3 is TGTGCCAGCAGCTCCCTAGGGGCACTTTACAATGAGCAGTTCTTC. The encoded protein is CASSSLGALYNEQFF. The rearrangement links TRBV5-5 to TRBJ2-1, with D perhaps matching TRBD1 (5 bases). Germline V gene data show CDR1 as SGHKS and CDR2 as YYEKEE (reference sequence). The CDR3 extends over 15 amino acids. Trimming shortened V by 3 bases and J by 4 bases, and 14 bases separated the two germline ends.

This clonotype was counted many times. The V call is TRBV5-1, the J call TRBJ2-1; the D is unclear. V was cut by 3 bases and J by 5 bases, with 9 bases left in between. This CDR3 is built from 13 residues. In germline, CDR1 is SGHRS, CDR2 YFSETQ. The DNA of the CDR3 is TGCGCCAGCAGCTCCAGACCAGACAATGAGCAGTTCTTC. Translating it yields CASSSRPDNEQFF.

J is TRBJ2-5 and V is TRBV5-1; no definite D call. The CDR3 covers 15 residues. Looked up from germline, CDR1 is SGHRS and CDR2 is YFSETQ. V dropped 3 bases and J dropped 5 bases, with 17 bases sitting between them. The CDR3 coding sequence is TGCGCCAGCAGCTCCCTGGAAGCGCAGGAGGAGACCCAGTACTTC. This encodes CASSSLEAQEETQYF.

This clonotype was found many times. This chain's CDR3 is CASNPGSTGELFF. The CDR3 region has the DNA TGTGCCAGCAACCCAGGGTCCACCGGGGAGCTGTTTTTT. The chain carries TRBV6-2 or TRBV6-3 and TRBJ2-2, with D maybe TRBD1 (5 bases). Trimming cost V 7 bases and J 4 bases, with 10 bases left between them. CDR3 length: 13 residues. CDR1 is MNHEY and CDR2 is SVGEGT in the germline V gene.

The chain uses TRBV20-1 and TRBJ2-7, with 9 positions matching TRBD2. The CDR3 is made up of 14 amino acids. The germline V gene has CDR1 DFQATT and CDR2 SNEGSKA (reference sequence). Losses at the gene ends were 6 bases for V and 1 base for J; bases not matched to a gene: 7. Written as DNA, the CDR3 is TGCAGTGCGTTCTTTAGCGGGGGATCCTACGAGCAGTACTTC. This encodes CSAFFSGGSYEQYF.

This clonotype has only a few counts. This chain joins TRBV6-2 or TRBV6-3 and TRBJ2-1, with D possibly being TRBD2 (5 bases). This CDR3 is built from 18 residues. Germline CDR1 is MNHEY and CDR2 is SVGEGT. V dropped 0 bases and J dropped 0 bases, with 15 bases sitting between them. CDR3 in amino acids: CASSYSRAHPSSYNEQFF. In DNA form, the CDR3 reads TGTGCCAGCAGTTACTCGAGGGCGCACCCGAGCTCCTACAATGAGCAGTTCTTC.